The sequence of this T cell receptor beta chain was determined in a study of shared clonotypes between healthy human individuals. Study in general: Three plates each covered CD4 naive and memory; CD8 naive two, CD8 memory one. Study-wide results and caveats: Among donors, sharing of clonotypes was expected to be affected by sequencing depth. Among several donors, about 5% of naive CD4 clonotypes were found in common.

Naive CD8 cells, CD45RO-negative and positively selected for CCR7, excluded terminally differentiated effector memory CD45RA+ cells. The CDR3 is 18 amino acids. With 10 bases clipped from V and 3 bases from J, the junction kept 23 bases outside the gene matches. Germline V gives CDR1 SEHNR, CDR2 FQNEAQ (reference sequence). To note about this clone: Its antigen is unidentified.

The table came from immunoSEQ multiplex PCR; TCRdb's copy has only in-frame clones and leaves some out. The sample lists about 2.1 million clones, approximately 92% occurring once. This TCR was recovered from a man younger than 30 in good health. Some clones in this sample may be carry-over from other donors' samples. This rearrangement joins TRBV7-9 to TRBJ1-1, with 7 bases aligning to TRBD1. Sample: naive CD8+ T cells from PBMCs. CDR3 sequence reads: CAILKNRGDLYPDTEAFF. The DNA for the CDR3 is TGTGCCATCCTAAAAAACAGGGGCGACTTATATCCGGACACTGAAGCTTTCTTT.